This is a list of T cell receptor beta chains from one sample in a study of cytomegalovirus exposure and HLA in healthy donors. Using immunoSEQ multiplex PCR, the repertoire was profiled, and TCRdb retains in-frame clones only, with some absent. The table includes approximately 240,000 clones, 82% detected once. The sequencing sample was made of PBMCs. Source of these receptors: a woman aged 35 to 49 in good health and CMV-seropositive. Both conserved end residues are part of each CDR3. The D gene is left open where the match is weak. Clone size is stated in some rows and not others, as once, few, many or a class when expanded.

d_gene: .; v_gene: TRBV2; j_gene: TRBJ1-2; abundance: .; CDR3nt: TGTGCCAGCAGGGGGGACAATGGGTATGGCTACACCTTC; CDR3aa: CASRGDNGYGYTF
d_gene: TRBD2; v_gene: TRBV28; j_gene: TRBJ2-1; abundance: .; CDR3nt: TGTGCCAGCAGTCCACCGACTAGCGGCTCATACAATGAGCAGTTCTTC; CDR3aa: CASSPPTSGSYNEQFF
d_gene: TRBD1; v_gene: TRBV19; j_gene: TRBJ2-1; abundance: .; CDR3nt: TGTGCCAGTAGAGGACAGGGGGGATTCAATGAGCAGTTCTTC; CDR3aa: CASRGQGGFNEQFF
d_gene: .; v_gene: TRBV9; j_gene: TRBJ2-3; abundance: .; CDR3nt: TGTGCCAGCAAGAGGGGGTATCGGGCAGATACGCAGTATTTT; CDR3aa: CASKRGYRADTQYF
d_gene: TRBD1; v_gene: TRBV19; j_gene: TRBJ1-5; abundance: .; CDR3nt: TGTGCCAGTAGTATAGGGCGCAGGCAGGGGGCCGGTAGCAATCAGCCCCAGCATTTT; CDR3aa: CASSIGRRQGAGSNQPQHF
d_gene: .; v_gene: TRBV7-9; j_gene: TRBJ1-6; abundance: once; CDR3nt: TGTTCCAGCCGTTCTTACATTACCGACGGAGCTCGGGGTTCACCCCTCCACTTT; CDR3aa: CSSRSYITDGARGSPLHF
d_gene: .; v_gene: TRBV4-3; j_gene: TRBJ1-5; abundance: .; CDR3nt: TGCGCCAGCAGCCAAGATTCGGGAGGTGATCAGCCCCAGCATTTT; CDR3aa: CASSQDSGGDQPQHF
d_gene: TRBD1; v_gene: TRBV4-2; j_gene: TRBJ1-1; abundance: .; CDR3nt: TGTGCCACCTCGGGACAGCAGAACACTGAAGCTTTCTTT; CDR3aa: CATSGQQNTEAFF
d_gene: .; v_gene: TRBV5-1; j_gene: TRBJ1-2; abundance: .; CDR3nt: TGCGCCAGCAGTTCCGGGCAGGGGATAAACTATGGCTACCCCTTC; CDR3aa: CASSSGQGINYGYPF
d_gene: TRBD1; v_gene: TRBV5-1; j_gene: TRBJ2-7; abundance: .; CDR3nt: TGCGCCAGCAGCTCGCAGCCAGGACAGGGGGCCGTCTACGAGCAGTACTTC; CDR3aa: CASSSQPGQGAVYEQYF
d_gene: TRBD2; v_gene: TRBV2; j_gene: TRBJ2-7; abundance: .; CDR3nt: TGTGCCAGCAGGGCTAGCGGGAGAGGCGGCGAGCAGTACTTC; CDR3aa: CASRASGRGGEQYF
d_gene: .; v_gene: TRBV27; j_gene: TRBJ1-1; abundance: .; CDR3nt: TGTGCCAGCACCCTCAGGACTGAAGCTTTCTTT; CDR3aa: CASTLRTEAFF
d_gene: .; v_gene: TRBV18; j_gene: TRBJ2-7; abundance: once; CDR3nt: TGTGCCAGCTCAGGAATTCTAGACTCCGAGCAGTACTTC; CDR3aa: CASSGILDSEQYF
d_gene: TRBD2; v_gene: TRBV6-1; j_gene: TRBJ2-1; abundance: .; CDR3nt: TGTGCCAGCAGTGAAGGTCTAGCGGGATCCAATGAGCAGTTCTTC; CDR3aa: CASSEGLAGSNEQFF
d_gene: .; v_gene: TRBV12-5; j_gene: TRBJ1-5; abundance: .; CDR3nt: TGTGCTAGTGGTTTGCCAGGGAGGGATCAGCCCCAGCATTTT; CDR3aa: CASGLPGRDQPQHF
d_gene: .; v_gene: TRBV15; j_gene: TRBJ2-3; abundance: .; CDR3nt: TGTGCCACCAGCAGGTTCATAGCGGCAGACACAGATACGCAGTATTTT; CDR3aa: CATSRFIAADTDTQYF
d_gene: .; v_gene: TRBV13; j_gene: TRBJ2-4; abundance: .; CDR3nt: TGTGCCAGCAGCTTAGGCGCGCTAGCCAAAAACATTCAGTACTTC; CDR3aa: CASSLGALAKNIQYF
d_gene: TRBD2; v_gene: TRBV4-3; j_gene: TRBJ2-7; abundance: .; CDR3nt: TGCGCCAGCAGCCAAGTTAGCGGGGGGATGTACGAGCAGTACTTC; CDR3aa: CASSQVSGGMYEQYF
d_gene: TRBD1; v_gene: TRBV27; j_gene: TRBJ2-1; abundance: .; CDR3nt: TGTGCCAGCAGTTCCTGGCTAACAGGGGAGTACAATGAGCAGTTCTTC; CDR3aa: CASSSWLTGEYNEQFF
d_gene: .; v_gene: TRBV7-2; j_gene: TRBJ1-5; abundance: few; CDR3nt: TGTGCCAGCAGCTTATGGGGGGATCAGCCCCAGCATTTT; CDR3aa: CASSLWGDQPQHF
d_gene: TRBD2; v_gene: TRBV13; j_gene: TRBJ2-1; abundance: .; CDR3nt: TGTGCCAGCAGCCCTAGCGGGAGAACCGAGTATGAGCAGTTCTTC; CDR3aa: CASSPSGRTEYEQFF
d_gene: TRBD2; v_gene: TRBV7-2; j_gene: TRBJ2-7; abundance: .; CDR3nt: TGTGCCAGCAGCCCCTCCGCGGGGGGGATCCACGAGCAGTACTTC; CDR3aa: CASSPSAGGIHEQYF
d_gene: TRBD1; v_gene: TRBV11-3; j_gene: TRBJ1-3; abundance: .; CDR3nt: TGTGCCAGCAGCGCGGACAGGCGCACTACTGGAAACACCATATATTTT; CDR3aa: CASSADRRTTGNTIYF
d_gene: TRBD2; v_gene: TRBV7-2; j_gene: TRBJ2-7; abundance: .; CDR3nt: TGTGCCAGCAGCTTAAGGGCTAGCGGGAGAAGTGAGCAGTACTTC; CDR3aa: CASSLRASGRSEQYF
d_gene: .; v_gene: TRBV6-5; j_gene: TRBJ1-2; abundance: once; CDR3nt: TGTGCCAGCAGCTCAAGTACAGGGTATCGCTATGGCTACACCTTC; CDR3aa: CASSSSTGYRYGYTF
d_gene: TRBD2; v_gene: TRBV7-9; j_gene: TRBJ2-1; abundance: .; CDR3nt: TGTGCCAGCAGCTTACCTAGCGGGGGGAGCGACAATGAGCAGTTCTTC; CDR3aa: CASSLPSGGSDNEQFF
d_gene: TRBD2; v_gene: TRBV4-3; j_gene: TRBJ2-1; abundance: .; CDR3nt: TGCGCCAGCAGCCAAGGAGCGGGAAGCAACAATGAGCAGTTCTTC; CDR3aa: CASSQGAGSNNEQFF
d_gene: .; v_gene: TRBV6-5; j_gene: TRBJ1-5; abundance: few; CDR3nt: TGTGCCAGCAGTTCACAAGGGGTGGGCCAGCCCCAGCATTTT; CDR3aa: CASSSQGVGQPQHF
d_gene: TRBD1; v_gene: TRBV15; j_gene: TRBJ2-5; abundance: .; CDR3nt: TGTGCCACCAGCAGAGATTCGGGGACAGGGAGTCTAGAAGAGACCCAGTACTTC; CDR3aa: CATSRDSGTGSLEETQYF
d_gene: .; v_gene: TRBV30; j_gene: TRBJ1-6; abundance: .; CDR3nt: TGTGCCTGGAGATCGCACACCCTCCACTTT; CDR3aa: CAWRSHTLHF
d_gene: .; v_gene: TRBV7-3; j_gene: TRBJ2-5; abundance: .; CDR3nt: TGTGCCAGCAGCTTAGCCCTGGAGGTGGGGGAGACCCAGTACTTC; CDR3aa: CASSLALEVGETQYF
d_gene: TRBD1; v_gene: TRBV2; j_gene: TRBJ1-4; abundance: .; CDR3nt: TGTGCCAGCAGCCTCTTTTCCGCCGGACAGGGCAGCGGGGAAAAACTGTTTTTT; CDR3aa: CASSLFSAGQGSGEKLFF
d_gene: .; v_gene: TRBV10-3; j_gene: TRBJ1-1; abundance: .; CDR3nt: TGTGCCAGCCAGGCGGTCGAGGGAAACACTGAAGCTTTCTTT; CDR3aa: CASQAVEGNTEAFF
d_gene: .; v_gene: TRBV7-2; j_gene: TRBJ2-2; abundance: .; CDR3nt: TGTGCCAGCAGCTTATCGTTTAGGGGAACGAACACCGGGGAGCTGTTTTTT; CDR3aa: CASSLSFRGTNTGELFF
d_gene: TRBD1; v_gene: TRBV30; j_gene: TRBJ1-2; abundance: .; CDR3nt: TGTGCCTGGAGTTCCGGGACAGGGACGATAAAGAACACCTTC; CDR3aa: CAWSSGTGTIKNTF
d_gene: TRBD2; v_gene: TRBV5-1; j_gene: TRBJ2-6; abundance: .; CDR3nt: TGCGCCAGCAGGCCGGGGGGAACTGGGGCCAACGTCCTGACTTTC; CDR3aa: CASRPGGTGANVLTF
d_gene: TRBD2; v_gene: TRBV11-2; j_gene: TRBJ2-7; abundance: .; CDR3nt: TGTGCCAGCAGCTTACGGGGGGGGTCCTCCTACGAGCAGTACTTC; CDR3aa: CASSLRGGSSYEQYF
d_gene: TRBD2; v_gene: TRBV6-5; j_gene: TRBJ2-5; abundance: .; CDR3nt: TGTGCCAGCAGTGGGACTAGCGGGGGCCAAGAGACCCAGTACTTC; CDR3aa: CASSGTSGGQETQYF
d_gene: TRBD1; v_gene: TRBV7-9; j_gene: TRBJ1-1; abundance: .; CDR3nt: TGTGCCAGCAGCCGACTACAGGGGAGACACACTGAAGCTTTCTTT; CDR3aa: CASSRLQGRHTEAFF
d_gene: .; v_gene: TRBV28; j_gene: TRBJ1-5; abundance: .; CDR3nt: TGTGCCAGCAGTCTCACGGGCAATCAGCCCCAGCATTTT; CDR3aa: CASSLTGNQPQHF
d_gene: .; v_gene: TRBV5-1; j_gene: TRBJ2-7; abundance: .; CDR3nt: TGCGCCAGCAGCTTGGATGGGCCACCCTCCTACGAGCAGTACTTC; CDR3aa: CASSLDGPPSYEQYF
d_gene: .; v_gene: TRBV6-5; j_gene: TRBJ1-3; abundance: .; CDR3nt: TGTGCCAGCAGTCAGGGAAGCTCTGGAAACACCATATATTTT; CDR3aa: CASSQGSSGNTIYF
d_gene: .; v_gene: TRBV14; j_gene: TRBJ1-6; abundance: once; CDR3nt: TGTGCCAGCAGCCGTACAGGGACGATAAACTCACCCCTCCACTTT; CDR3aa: CASSRTGTINSPLHF
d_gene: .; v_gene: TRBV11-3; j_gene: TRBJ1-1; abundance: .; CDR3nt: TGTGCCAGCAGAGGGGGAGGGTCGAACACTGAAGCTTTCTTT; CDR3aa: CASRGGGSNTEAFF
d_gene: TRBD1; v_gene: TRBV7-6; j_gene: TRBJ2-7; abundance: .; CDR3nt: TGTGCCAGCAGCCTACCGGGACAGCTCTACGAGCAGTACTTC; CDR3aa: CASSLPGQLYEQYF
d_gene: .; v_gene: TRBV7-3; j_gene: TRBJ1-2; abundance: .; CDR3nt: TGTGCCAGCAGCTTCAACAGGGACGACTATGGCTACACCTTC; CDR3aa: CASSFNRDDYGYTF
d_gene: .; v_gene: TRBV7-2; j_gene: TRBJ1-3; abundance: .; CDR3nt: TGTGCCAGCAGCTTAGGGGCATCTGGAAACACCATATATTTT; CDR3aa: CASSLGASGNTIYF
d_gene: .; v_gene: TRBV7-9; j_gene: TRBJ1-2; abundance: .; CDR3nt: TGTGCCAGCAGCCGACGTGGAGGACTGACTTCCTATGGCTACACCTTC; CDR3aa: CASSRRGGLTSYGYTF
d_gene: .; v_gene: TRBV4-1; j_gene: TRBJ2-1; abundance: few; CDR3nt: TGCGCCAGCAGCCAAGAAGGGAGAACGGGGCAGTTCTTC; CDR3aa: CASSQEGRTGQFF
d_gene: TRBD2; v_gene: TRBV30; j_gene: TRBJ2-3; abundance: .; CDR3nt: TGTGCCTGGAGTATGAGTAGCGGGAGTCTAGATACGCAGTATTTT; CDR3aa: CAWSMSSGSLDTQYF
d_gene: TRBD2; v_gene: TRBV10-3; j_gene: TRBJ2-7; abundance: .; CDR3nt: TGTGCCATCAGTTCTTCCGGGACTACCTCCTACGAGCAGTACTTC; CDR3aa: CAISSSGTTSYEQYF
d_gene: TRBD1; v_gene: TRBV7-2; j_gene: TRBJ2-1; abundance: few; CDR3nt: TGTGCCAGCAGCTTAAGGCGTCGGGACAGGGTCTACAATGAGCAGTTCTTC; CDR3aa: CASSLRRRDRVYNEQFF
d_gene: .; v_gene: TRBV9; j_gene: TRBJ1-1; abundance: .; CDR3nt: TGTGCCAGCAGCGCCTTATCAGGGATAGGGAACACTGAAGCTTTCTTT; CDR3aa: CASSALSGIGNTEAFF
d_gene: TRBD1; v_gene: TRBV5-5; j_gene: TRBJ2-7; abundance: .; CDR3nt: TGTGCCAGCAGCTTTTCGGGACAGGGGCGGTTTTTCGAGCAGTACTTC; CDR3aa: CASSFSGQGRFFEQYF
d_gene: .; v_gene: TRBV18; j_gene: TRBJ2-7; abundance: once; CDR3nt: TGTGCCAGCTCACCCGAACGGGTTATCTACGAGCAGTACTTC; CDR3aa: CASSPERVIYEQYF
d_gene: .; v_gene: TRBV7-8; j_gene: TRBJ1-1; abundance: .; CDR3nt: TGTGCCAGCAGTTCTACCACGAACACTGAAGCTTTCTTT; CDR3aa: CASSSTTNTEAFF
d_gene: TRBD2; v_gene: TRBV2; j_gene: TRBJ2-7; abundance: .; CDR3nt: TGTGCCAGCAGTCCTCATCTAGCGGGCCCGGCCTACGAGCAGTACTTC; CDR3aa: CASSPHLAGPAYEQYF
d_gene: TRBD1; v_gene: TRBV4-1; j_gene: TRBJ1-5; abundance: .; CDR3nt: TGCGCCAGCAGCCAGTCCGACAGGGTTCAGCCCCAGCATTTT; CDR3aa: CASSQSDRVQPQHF
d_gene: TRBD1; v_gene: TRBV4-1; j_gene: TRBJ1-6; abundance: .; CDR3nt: TGCGCCAGCAGCCTACTACAGGGGGCCAATTCACCCCTCCACTTT; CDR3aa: CASSLLQGANSPLHF
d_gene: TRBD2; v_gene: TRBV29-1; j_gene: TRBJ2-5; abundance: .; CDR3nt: TGCAGCGTTAGGGGACTAGCGGGAGGGCCGTCGGAGACCCAGTACTTC; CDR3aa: CSVRGLAGGPSETQYF